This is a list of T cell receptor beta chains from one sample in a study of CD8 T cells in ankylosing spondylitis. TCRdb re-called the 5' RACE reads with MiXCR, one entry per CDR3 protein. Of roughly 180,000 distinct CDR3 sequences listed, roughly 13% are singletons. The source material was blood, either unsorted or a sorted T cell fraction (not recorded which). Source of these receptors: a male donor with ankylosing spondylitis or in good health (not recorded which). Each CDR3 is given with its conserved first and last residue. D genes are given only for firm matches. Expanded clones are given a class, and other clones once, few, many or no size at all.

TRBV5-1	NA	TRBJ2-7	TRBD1	TGCGCCAGCAGCGACGCGGGACAGGGTACCGAGCAGTACTTC	CASSDAGQGTEQYF
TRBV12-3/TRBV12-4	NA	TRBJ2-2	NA	TGTGCCAGCAGCGATCAGGGTACCGGGGAGCTGTTTTTT	CASSDQGTGELFF
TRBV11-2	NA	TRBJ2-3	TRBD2	TGTGCCAGCAGCTTAGAGGGGGGGACTTTCACAGATACGCAGTATTTT	CASSLEGGTFTDTQYF
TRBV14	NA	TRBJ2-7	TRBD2	TGTGCCAGCAGCCCGTTTCTAGCGGGGAGGAAGGGGCACGAGCAGTACTTC	CASSPFLAGRKGHEQYF
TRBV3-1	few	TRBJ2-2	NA	TGTGCCAGCAGCCAAGACTTGGCGAGGACAGTTAACACCGGGGAGCTGTTTTTT	CASSQDLARTVNTGELFF
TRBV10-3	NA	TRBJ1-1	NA	TGTGCCATCAGTGAGTCCTTATCGTTGGGGGAGGGCACTGAAGCTTTCTTT	CAISESLSLGEGTEAFF
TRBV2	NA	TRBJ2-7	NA	TGTGCCAGCAGTCTACACTATATGGGAGGGGGAGACGAGCAGTACTTC	CASSLHYMGGGDEQYF
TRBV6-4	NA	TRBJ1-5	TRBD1	TGTGCCAGCAGTGCAGAACAGGGGGGACAGCCCCAGCATTTT	CASSAEQGGQPQHF
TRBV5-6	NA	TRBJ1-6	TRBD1	TGTGCCAGCAGCAAGGGACAGCTATATAATTCACCCCTCCACTTT	CASSKGQLYNSPLHF
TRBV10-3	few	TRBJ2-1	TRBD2	TGTGCCATCAGTGAGCTAGCGGGGGGGCCAAAGCAGTTCTTC	CAISELAGGPKQFF
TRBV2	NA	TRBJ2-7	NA	TGTGCCAGCAGTCCCCCTAACACAGAAGAGCAGTACTTC	CASSPPNTEEQYF
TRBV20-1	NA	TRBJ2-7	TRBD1	TGCAGTGCTAGAGATGTCAGTCCGGGACAGGGGACCTACGAGCAGTACTTC	CSARDVSPGQGTYEQYF
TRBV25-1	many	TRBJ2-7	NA	TGTGCCAGCAGTGAAAGCGGGTCACCAGGGGAGCAGTACTTC	CASSESGSPGEQYF
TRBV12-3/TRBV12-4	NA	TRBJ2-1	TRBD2	TGTGCCAGCAGTGAAGGACTAGCGGGGCACTACAATGAGCAGTTCTTC	CASSEGLAGHYNEQFF
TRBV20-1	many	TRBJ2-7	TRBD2	TGCAGTGCTAGCCCGGGAGAGCGGGACTCCTACGAGCAGTACTTC	CSASPGERDSYEQYF
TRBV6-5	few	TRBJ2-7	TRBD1	TGTGCCAGCAGTTATCGGGGACAGCTCTACGAGCAGTACTTC	CASSYRGQLYEQYF
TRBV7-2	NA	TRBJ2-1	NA	TGTGCCAGCAGCCAGAGCCCCTCTCCCAATGAGCAGTTCTTC	CASSQSPSPNEQFF
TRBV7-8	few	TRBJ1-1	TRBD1	TGTGCCAGCAGCCTACGGACAGGGATGAACACTGAAGCTTTCTTT	CASSLRTGMNTEAFF
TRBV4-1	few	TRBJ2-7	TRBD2	TGCGCCAGCAGCCTCTCTAGCGGGAGCGAGCAGTACTTC	CASSLSSGSEQYF
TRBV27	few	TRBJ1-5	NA	TGTGCCAGCAGGAAAATGATGGGCAATCAGCCCCAGCATTTT	CASRKMMGNQPQHF
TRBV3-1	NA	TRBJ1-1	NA	TGTGCCAGCAGCCCCGGACTGGCGAACACTGAAGCTTTCTTT	CASSPGLANTEAFF
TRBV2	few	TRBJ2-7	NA	TGTGCCAGCAGAGGGACGTCAAACCCACCGCAGTACTTC	CASRGTSNPPQYF
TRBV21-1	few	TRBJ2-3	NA	TGTGCCAGCAGCAACTCTAGGACAGGGCCGCACACAGATACGCAGTATTTT	CASSNSRTGPHTDTQYF
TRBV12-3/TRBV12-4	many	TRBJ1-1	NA	TGTGCCAGCAGTTTAAGCCCGACGGGCTCGAACACTGAAGCTTTCTTT	CASSLSPTGSNTEAFF
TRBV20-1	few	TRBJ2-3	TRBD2	TGCAGTGCTAGGGTGGCGGGAGGGCCTATCAGGTTTGTTACCACAGATACGCAGTATTTT	CSARVAGGPIRFVTTDTQYF
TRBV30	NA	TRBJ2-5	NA	TGTGCCTGGAGTGACGAAGCAGGAACGCTTCAAGAGACCCAGTACTTC	CAWSDEAGTLQETQYF